This T cell receptor (beta chain) derives from a study of control samples from healthy donors and cancer patients. In germline, CDR1 is GTSNPN, CDR2 SVGIG (reference sequence). The V gene lost 0 bases and the J gene lost 3 bases, with 8 bases spanning the gap. The CDR3 has 13 amino acids. Method: immunoSEQ multiplex PCR; TCRdb's copy keeps in-frame clones and lacks some. This table holds more than 75,000 clones, roughly nine tenths found once. The chain has TRBV30 and TRBJ1-1, with D tentatively TRBD1 (6 bases). Sequenced: blood. This TCR was sampled from a man over 45 in good health. This CDR3 is CAWSVGGYTEAFF. The CDR3 nucleotides are TGTGCCTGGAGTGTAGGGGGTTACACTGAAGCTTTCTTT. The entire variable domain, with the rest obtained from reference TRBV30 and TRBJ1-1, is as follows: SQTIHQWPATLVQPVGSPLSLECTVEGTSNPNLYWYRQAAGRGLQLLFYSVGIGQISSEVPQNLSASRPQDRQFILSSKKLLLSDSGFYLCAWSVGGYTEAFFGQGTRLTVV.